The rows below give T cell receptor beta chains drawn from one sample of a study of blood T cell repertoires in COVID-19. The method was immunoSEQ multiplex PCR; TCRdb's version includes in-frame clones alone and lacks a portion of them. Seen here are about 270,000 clones, under 90% observed once, and the top ten hold 3.1%. The sequenced sample was peripheral blood. Receptors were obtained from a woman between 18 and 29 years old with acute or convalescent COVID-19. Both conserved end residues are part of each CDR3.

j_call v_call cdr3_length cdr3_aa
TRBJ2-1 TRBV4-3 16 CASSQDAASSYNEQFF
TRBJ2-7 TRBV20-1 13 CSASGLGTYEQYF
TRBJ1-1 TRBV27 12 CASSYRGTEAFF
TRBJ1-1 TRBV11-1 14 CASSLAGVGTEAFF
TRBJ2-1 TRBV5-1 16 CASSWDSGRTNNEQFF
TRBJ1-4 TRBV6-5 14 CASSPGQQNEKLFF
TRBJ2-7 TRBV3-1/TRBV3-2 16 CASSQDPRVLSYEQYF
TRBJ2-7 TRBV28 16 CASSLLGRNLPYEQYF
TRBJ2-5 TRBV13 19 CASSPSTQINGGRAETQYF
TRBJ2-7 TRBV2 15 CASSEESGTSYEQYF
TRBJ2-1 TRBV5-1 15 CASSSQTGVYNEQFF
TRBJ1-4 TRBV27 12 CASSTGNEKLFF
TRBJ1-5 TRBV21-1 21 CASSSPWADRFQMSSNQPQHF
TRBJ1-2 TRBV20-1 11 CSARDRGRYTF
TRBJ1-2 TRBV25-1 13 CASSLPANYGYTF
TRBJ1-3 TRBV7-3 15 CASSSNGAEGNTIYF
TRBJ2-3 TRBV11-2 14 CASSLGSSPDTQYF
TRBJ1-2 TRBV28 12 CASRDSGYGYTF
TRBJ2-2 TRBV19 14 CASSTFRETGELFF
TRBJ2-1 TRBV6-4 17 CASREITGGRAVNEQFF
TRBJ2-7 TRBV2 14 CASRVGLGTYEQYF
TRBJ1-5 TRBV5-6 13 CASTTGTTQPQHF
TRBJ2-1 TRBV30 14 CAWSVASGYNEQFF
TRBJ1-2 TRBV2 12 CARRGEQYGYTF
TRBJ2-7 TRBV5-5 14 CASSMSTQTYEQYF
TRBJ1-5 TRBV19 14 CASGYDYSNQPQHF
TRBJ1-5 TRBV2 15 CASSDPKRGNQPQHF
TRBJ2-1 TRBV7-8 14 CASSSDRGRPEQFF
TRBJ1-5 TRBV7-9 14 CASGQGNSNQPQHF
TRBJ1-1 TRBV27 19 CASSLWATGKGRPGTEAFF
TRBJ1-4 TRBV11-2 17 CASSKTGQISTNEKLFF
TRBJ2-7 TRBV6-2/TRBV6-3 15 CASSFIGGLSYEQYF
TRBJ2-2 TRBV4-3 16 CASSQELAGGPGELFF
TRBJ1-5 TRBV7-9 12 CASSLGSQPQHF
TRBJ1-5 TRBV24-1 17 CATRIGTETYSNQPQHF
TRBJ1-2 TRBV7-9 14 CASSSSGGTDGYTF
TRBJ1-1 TRBV18 15 CASSPQRAKNTEAFF
TRBJ1-4 TRBV30 13 CAWSIQGVEKLFF
TRBJ2-3 TRBV24-1 15 CATSDSGTFADTQYF
TRBJ2-1 TRBV5-1 16 CASSLGSAGWGHEQFF
TRBJ2-4 TRBV28 12 CASSSPAGIQYF
TRBJ1-1 TRBV9 13 CASSTDLNTEAFF
TRBJ2-7 TRBV5-5 12 CASSFTGSEQYF
TRBJ2-3 TRBV10-1 14 CASTKPSGTDTQYF
TRBJ2-1 TRBV27 19 CASSSYPGTSGRAYNEQFF
TRBJ2-1 TRBV28 14 CASSLRQNYNEQFF
TRBJ2-5 TRBV6-5 14 CASSYGGQGGAQYF
TRBJ1-4 TRBV4-3 15 CASSPHRGWDEKLFF